This entry is about one T cell receptor (beta chain). No antigen is known for it. These data are taken from a study of cytomegalovirus exposure and HLA in healthy donors. From germline, CDR1 is SGHRS and CDR2 YFSETQ. The V and J ends lost 0 bases and 7 bases, in that order; junction bases with no gene match: 4. CDR3 size: 14 residues. With 60 Vbeta and 13 Jbeta primers, the PCR was carried out. TCRdb's copy holds only in-frame clones and misses some; the assay was immunoSEQ multiplex PCR. The sample lists approximately 130,000 clones, around 77% seen once, with approximately 1.7% in the top ten. Study findings and constraints: The CMV antigen specificity of a few CMV-associated chains was confirmed through in vitro analysis. Only CMV serostatus was available as immune exposure information. Likely technical artifact: a cluster of highly shared sequence variants. Later examination showed HLA-associated TCR beta chains had greater clonal expansion than equally common others.

V is TRBV5-1 and J is TRBJ2-1, with 7 bases aligning to TRBD2. The sequencing input was PBMCs. The source is a woman in her 50s in good health and CMV-seronegative. In nucleotides, the CDR3 is TGCGCCAGCAGCTTGGCGGGAGGCTCAAATGAGCAGTTCTTC. It specifies CASSLAGGSNEQFF. Together with reference TRBV5-1 and TRBJ2-1, the CDR3 gives the full variable domain: KAGVTQTPRYLIKTRGQQVTLSCSPISGHRSVSWYQQTPGQGLQFLFEYFSETQRNKGNFPGRFSGRQFSNSRSEMNVSTLELGDSALYLCASSLAGGSNEQFFGPGTRLTVL.